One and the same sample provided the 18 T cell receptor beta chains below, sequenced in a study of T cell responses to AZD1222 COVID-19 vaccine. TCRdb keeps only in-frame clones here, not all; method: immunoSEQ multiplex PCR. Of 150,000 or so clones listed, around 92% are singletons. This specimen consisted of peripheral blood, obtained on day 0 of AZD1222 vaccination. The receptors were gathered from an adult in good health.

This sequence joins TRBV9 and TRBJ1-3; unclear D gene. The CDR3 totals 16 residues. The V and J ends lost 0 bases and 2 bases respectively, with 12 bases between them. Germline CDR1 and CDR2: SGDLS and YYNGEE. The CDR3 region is CASSVGPPGAGNTIYF. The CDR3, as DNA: TGTGCCAGCAGCGTAGGGCCACCCGGGGCTGGAAACACCATATATTTT.

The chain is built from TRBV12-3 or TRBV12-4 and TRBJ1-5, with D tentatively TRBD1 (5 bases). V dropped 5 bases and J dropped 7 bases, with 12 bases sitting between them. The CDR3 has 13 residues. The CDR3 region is CASSRGQEQPQHF. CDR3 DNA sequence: TGTGCCAGCAGTAGGGGTCAGGAGCAGCCCCAGCATTTT.

CDR3: CASSPRTANTGELFF. DNA for the CDR3: TGTGCCAGCTCACCACGGACAGCGAACACCGGGGAGCTGTTTTTT. The rearrangement links TRBV18 to TRBJ2-2; the D gene is possibly TRBD1 (6 bases). The germline CDR1 and CDR2 sequences are KGHSH and LQKENI. The CDR3 totals 15 residues. V lost 1 base, J lost 0 bases, and 6 bases lay in between.

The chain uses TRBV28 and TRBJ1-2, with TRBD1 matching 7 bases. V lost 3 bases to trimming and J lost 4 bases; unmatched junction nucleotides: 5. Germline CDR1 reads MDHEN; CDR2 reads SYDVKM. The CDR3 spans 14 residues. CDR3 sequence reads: CASSLGRGSYGYTF. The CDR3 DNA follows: TGTGCCAGCAGTTTGGGCAGGGGGTCCTATGGCTACACCTTC.

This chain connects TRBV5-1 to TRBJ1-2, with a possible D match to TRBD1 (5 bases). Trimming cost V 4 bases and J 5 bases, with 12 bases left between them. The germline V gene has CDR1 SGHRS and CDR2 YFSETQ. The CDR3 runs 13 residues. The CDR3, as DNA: TGCGCCAGCAGCATCGGGACTTTATATGGCTACACCTTC. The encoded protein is CASSIGTLYGYTF.

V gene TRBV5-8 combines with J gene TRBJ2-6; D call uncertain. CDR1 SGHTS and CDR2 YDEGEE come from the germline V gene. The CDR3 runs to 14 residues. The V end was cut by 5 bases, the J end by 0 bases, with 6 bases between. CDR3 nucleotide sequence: TGTGCCAGCAGTCTTCGCTCTGGGGCCAACGTCCTGACTTTC. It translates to CASSLRSGANVLTF.

The CDR3 DNA sequence: TGTGCCAGCAGCCGAAATTGGGATTCACCCCTCCACTTT. Translated: CASSRNWDSPLHF. This chain links TRBV11-2 with TRBJ1-6; D is undetermined. The ends were cut back, 5 bases at V and 8 bases at J, with 10 bases in the middle. The CDR3 is 13 residues long. The germline CDR1 and CDR2 sequences are SGHAT and FQNNGV. Drawing the rest from reference TRBV11-2 and TRBJ1-6, the complete variable domain is EAGVAQSPRYKIIEKRQSVAFWCNPISGHATLYWYQQILGQGPKLLIQFQNNGVVDDSQLPKDRFSAERLKGVDSTLKIQPAKLEDSAVYLCASSRNWDSPLHFGNGTRLTVT.

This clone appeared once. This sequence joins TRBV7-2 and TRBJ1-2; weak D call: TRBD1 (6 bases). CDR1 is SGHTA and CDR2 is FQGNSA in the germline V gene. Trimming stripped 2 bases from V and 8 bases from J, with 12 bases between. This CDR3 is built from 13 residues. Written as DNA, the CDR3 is TGTGCCAGCAGCTTATTAGGGGGAGGCGGCTACACCTTC. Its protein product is CASSLLGGGGYTF.

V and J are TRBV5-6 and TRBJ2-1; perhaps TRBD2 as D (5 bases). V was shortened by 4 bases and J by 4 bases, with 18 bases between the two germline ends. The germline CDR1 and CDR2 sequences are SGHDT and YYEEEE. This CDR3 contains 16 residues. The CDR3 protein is CASSPRHGGLYNEQFF. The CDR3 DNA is TGTGCCAGCAGCCCTCGACACGGAGGACTGTACAATGAGCAGTTCTTC.

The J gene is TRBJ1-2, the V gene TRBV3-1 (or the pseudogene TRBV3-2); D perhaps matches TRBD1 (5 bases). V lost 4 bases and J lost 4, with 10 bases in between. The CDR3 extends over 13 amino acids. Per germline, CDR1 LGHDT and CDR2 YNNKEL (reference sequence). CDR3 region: CASSPDTLYGYTF. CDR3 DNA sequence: TGTGCCAGCAGCCCGGACACCCTCTATGGCTACACCTTC.

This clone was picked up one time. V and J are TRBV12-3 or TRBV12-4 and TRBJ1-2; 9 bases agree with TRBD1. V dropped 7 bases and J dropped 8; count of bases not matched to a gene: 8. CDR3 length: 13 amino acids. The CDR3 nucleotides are TGTGCCAGCACTCAACAGGGGGCGCGGGGCTACACCTTC. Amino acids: CASTQQGARGYTF.

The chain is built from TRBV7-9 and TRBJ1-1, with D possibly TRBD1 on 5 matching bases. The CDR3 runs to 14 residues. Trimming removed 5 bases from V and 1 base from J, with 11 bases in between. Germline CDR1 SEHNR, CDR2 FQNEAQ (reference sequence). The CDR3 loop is CASSQGRSNTEAFF. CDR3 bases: TGTGCCAGCAGCCAGGGACGGTCGAACACTGAAGCTTTCTTT.

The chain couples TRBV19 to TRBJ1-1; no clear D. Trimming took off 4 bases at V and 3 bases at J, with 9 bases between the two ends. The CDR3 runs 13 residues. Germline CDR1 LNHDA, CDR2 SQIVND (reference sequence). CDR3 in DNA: TGTGCCAGTAGTAACCAAAGGGACACTGAAGCTTTCTTT. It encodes CASSNQRDTEAFF.

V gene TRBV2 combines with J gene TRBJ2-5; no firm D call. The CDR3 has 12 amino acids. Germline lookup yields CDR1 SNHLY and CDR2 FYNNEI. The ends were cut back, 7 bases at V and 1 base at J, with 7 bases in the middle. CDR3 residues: CASNSRQETQYF. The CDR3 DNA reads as TGTGCCAGCAACTCCCGCCAAGAGACCCAGTACTTC.

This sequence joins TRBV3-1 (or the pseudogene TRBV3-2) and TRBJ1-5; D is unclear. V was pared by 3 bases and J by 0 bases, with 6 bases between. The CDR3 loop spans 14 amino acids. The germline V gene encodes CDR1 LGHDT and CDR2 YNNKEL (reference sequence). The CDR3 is CASSHGHSNQPQHF. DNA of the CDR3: TGTGCCAGCAGCCATGGCCATAGCAATCAGCCCCAGCATTTT.

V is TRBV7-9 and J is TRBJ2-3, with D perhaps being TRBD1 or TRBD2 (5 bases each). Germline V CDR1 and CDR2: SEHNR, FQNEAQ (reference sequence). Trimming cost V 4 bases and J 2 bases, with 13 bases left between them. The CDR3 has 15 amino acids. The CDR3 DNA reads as TGTGCCAGCAGCTCTAAGAGGGGTGACACAGATACGCAGTATTTT. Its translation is CASSSKRGDTDTQYF.

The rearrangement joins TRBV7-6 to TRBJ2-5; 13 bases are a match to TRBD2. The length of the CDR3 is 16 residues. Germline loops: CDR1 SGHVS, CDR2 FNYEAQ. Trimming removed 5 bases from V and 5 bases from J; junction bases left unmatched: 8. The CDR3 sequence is CASSETSGGPGETQYF. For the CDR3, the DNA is TGTGCCAGCAGCGAGACTAGCGGGGGGCCGGGGGAGACCCAGTACTTC. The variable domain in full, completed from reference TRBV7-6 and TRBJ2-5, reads GAGVSQSPRYKVTKRGQDVALRCDPISGHVSLYWYRQALGQGPEFLTYFNYEAQQDKSGLPNDRFSAERPEGSISTLTIQRTEQRDSAMYRCASSETSGGPGETQYFGPGTRLLVL.

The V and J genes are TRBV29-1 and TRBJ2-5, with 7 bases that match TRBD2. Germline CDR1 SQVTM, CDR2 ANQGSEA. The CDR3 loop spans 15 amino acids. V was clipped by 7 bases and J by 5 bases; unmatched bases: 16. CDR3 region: CSAKTRLANPETQYF. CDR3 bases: TGCAGCGCCAAAACCCGACTAGCAAATCCGGAGACCCAGTACTTC.